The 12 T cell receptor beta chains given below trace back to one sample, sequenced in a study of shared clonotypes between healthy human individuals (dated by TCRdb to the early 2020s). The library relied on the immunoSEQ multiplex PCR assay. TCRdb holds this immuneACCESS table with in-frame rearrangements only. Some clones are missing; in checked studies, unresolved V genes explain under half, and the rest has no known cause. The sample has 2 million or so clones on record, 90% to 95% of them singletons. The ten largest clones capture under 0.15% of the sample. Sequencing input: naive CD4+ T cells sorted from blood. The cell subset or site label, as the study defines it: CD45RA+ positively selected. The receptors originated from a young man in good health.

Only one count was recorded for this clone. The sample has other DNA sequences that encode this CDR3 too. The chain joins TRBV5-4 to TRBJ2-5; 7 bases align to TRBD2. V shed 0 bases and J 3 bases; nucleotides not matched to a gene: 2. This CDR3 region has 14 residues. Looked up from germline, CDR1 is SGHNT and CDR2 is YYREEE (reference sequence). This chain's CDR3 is CASSLAGGEETQYF. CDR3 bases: TGTGCCAGCAGCTTGGCTGGGGGGGAAGAGACCCAGTACTTC. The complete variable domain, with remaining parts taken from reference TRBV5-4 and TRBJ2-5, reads ETGVTQSPTHLIKTRGQQVTLRCSSQSGHNTVSWYQQALGQGPQFIFQYYREEENGRGNFPPRFSGLQFPNYSSELNVNALELDDSALYLCASSLAGGEETQYFGPGTRLLVL.

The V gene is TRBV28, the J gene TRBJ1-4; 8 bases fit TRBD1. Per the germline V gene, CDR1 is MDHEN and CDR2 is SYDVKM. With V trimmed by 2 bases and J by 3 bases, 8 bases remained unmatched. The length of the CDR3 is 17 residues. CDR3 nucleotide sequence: TGTGCCAGCAGTTTACCAGGGGGCGCAGGTGCTAATGAAAAACTGTTTTTT. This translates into CASSLPGGAGANEKLFF.

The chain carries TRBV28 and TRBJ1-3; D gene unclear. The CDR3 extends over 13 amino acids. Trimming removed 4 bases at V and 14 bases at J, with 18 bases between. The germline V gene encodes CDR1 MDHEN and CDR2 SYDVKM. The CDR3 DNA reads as TGTGCCAGCAGTTCCCCAGCTAATATCCCACTATATTTT. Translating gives CASSSPANIPLYF.

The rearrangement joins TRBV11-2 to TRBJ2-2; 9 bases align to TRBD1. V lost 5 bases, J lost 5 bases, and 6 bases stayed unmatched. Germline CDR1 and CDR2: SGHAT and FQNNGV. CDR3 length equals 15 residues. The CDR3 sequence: CASSPPTGGTGELFF. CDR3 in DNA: TGTGCCAGCAGCCCACCGACAGGGGGTACCGGGGAGCTGTTTTTT.

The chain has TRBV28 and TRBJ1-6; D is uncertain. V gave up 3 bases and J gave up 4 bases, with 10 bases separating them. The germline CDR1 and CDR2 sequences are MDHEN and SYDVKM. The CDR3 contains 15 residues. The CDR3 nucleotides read TGTGCCAGCAGTTTTGGGGATCCTTATAATTCACCCCTCCACTTT. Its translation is CASSFGDPYNSPLHF.

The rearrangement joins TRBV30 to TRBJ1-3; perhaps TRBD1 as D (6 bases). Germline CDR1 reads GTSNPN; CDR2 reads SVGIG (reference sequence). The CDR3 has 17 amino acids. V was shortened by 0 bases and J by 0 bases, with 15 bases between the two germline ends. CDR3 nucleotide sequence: TGTGCCTGGAGTGTATCGCGGACAGCCTTCTCTGGAAACACCATATATTTT. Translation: CAWSVSRTAFSGNTIYF.

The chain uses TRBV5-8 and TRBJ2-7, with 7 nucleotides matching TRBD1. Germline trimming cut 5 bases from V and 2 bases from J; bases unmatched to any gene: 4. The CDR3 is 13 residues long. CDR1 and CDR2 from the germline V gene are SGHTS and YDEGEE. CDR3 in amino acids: CASRYRGAYEQYF. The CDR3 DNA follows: TGTGCCAGCAGGTACAGGGGAGCCTACGAGCAGTACTTC.

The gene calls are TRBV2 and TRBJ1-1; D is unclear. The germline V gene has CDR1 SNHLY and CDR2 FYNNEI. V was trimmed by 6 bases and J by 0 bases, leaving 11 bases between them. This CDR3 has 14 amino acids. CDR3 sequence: CASRVGRLNTEAFF. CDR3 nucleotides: TGTGCCAGCAGAGTCGGACGGCTGAACACTGAAGCTTTCTTT.

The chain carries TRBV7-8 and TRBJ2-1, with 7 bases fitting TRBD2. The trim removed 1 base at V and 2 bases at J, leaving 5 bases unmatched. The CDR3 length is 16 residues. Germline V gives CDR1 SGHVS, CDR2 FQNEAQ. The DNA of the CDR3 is TGTGCCAGCAGCTTAGTAGCTAGCGGAACCTACAATGAGCAGTTCTTC. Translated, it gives CASSLVASGTYNEQFF.

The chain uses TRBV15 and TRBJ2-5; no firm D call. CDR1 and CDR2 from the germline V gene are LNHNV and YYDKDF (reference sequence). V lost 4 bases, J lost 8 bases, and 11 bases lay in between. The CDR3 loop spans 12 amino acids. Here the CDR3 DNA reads TGTGCCACCAGCAAGACCCCGGGCACCCAGTACTTC. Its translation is CATSKTPGTQYF.

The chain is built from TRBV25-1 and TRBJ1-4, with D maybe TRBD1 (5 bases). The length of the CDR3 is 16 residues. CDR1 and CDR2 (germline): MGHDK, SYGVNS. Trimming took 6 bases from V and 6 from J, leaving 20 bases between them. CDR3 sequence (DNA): TGTGCCAGCAGCCAAGGCGGGGGGACGGGGTATGAAAAACTGTTTTTT. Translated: CASSQGGGTGYEKLFF. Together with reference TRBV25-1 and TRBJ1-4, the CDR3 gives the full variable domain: EADIYQTPRYLVIGTGKKITLECSQTMGHDKMYWYQQDPGMELHLIHYSYGVNSTEKGDLSSESTVSRIRTEHFPLTLESARPSHTSQYLCASSQGGGTGYEKLFFGSGTQLSVL.

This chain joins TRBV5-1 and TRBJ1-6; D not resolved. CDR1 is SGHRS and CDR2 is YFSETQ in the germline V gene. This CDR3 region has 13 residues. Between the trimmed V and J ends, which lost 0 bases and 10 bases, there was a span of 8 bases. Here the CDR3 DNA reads TGCGCCAGCAGCTTGGGGCAGGTCTCACCCCTCCACTTT. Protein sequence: CASSLGQVSPLHF.